Included here is one T cell receptor beta chain sequence, with context. The sample comes from a study of somatic mutations in cytotoxic T cells in rheumatoid arthritis. About the study: Using a FACSAria II or Sony SH800, a portion of the V beta antibody-stained T-cell populations were flow-sorted at nearly 100% purity, and among those populations were V beta1+ cells that were then sequenced for TCRB.

The assay was immunoSEQ multiplex PCR, and TCRdb's table has in-frame clones only and misses some. The sample consists of about 23,000 clones, about 77% of them appearing once. There are 14 residues in the CDR3. Germline V lookup: CDR1 LGHNA, CDR2 YNFKEQ. V lost 1 base, J lost 2 bases, and 6 bases lay in between. Input material: CD8+ T cells sorted from blood. The clonotype comes from an adult with rheumatoid arthritis. J is TRBJ2-1 and V is TRBV4-2; D is unresolved. This chain's CDR3 is CASSQGGPYNEQFF. The CDR3 bases are TGTGCCAGCAGCCAAGGAGGACCCTACAATGAGCAGTTCTTC.